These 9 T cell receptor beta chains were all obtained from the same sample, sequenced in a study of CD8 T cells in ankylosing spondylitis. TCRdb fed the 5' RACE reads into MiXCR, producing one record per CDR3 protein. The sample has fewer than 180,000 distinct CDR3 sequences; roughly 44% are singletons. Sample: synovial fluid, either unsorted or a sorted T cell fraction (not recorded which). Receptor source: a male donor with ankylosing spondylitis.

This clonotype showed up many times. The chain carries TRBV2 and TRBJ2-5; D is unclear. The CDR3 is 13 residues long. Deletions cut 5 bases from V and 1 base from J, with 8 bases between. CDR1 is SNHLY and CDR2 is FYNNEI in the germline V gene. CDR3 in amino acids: CASSYSFQETQYF. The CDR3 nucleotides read TGTGCCAGCAGTTATTCGTTCCAAGAGACCCAGTACTTC.

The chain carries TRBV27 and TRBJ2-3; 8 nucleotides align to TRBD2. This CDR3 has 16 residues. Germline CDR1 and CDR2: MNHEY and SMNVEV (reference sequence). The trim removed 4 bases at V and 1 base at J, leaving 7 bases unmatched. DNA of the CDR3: TGTGCCAGCAGTTCTGGACTAGCCGGAGGCACAGATACGCAGTATTTT. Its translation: CASSSGLAGGTDTQYF.

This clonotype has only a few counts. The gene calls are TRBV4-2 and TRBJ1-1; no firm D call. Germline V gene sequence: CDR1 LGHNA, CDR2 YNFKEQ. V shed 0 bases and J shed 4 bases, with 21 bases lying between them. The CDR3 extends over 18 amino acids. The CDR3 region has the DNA TGTGCCAGCAGCCAAGATGATTTTTGGTTGGGATTAGGCACTGAAGCTTTCTTT. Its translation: CASSQDDFWLGLGTEAFF.

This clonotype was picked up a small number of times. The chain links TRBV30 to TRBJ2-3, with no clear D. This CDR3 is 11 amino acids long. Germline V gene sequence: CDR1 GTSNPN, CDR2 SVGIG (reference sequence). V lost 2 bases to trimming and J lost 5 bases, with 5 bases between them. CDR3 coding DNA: TGTGCCTGGAGTTCGGTAGATACGCAGTATTTT. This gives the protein CAWSSVDTQYF.

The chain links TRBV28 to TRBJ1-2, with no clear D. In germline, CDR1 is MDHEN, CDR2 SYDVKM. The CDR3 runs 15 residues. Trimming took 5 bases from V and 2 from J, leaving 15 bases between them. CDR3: CASSAIADRNYGYTF. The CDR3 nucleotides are TGTGCCAGCAGTGCGATAGCGGATAGAAACTATGGCTACACCTTC.

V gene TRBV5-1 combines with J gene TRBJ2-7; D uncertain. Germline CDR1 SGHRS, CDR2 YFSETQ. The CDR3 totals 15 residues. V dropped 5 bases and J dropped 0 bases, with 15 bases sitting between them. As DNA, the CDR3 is TGCGCCAGCAGTTCGACCCAATTCTACTCCTACGAGCAGTACTTC. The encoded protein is CASSSTQFYSYEQYF.

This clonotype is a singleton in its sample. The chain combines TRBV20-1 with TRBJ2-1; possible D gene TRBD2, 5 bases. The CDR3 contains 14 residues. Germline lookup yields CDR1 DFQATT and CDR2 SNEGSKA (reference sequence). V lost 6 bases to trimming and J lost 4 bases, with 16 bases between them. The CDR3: CSAPLAGLYNEQFF. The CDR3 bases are TGCAGTGCCCCACTGGCGGGTTTATACAATGAGCAGTTCTTC.

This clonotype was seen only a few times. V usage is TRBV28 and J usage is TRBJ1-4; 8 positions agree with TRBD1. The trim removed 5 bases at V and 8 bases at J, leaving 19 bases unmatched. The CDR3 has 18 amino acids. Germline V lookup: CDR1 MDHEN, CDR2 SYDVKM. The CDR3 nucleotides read TGTGCCAGCAGTCGCAGAGCAAGAATAAGACAGGGGCACGAAAAACTGTTTTTT. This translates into CASSRRARIRQGHEKLFF.

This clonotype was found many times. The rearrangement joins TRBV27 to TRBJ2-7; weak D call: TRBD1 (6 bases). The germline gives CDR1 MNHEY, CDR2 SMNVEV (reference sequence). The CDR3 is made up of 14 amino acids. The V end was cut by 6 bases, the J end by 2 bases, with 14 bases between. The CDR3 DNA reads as TGTGCCAGCAGACAGAGGGGGTCCCCCTACGAGCAGTACTTC. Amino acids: CASRQRGSPYEQYF.